Each of the 3 T cell receptor beta chains below was sequenced from the same sample in a study of T-cell reconstitution after alpha-beta-depleted transplantation in children. This sample's TCRbeta library carried unique molecular identifier barcodes. TCRdb itself ran the PCR reads through MiXCR, one entry per CDR3 protein. The repertoire holds about a million distinct CDR3 sequences, with 25% to 30% as singletons. Sequenced material: PBMCs, mostly from graft donor cells, taken 360 days after TCRalphabeta/CD19-depleted stem cell transplant. These receptors were obtained from a boy in the first two years of life who had a stem cell transplant for SCID, so the T cells may come from the graft donor.

The chain has TRBV11-2 and TRBJ2-5, with TRBD2 identical over 8 bases. The V segment lost 8 bases and the J segment 1 base; nucleotides outside the gene matches: 18. This CDR3 region has 18 residues. In germline, CDR1 is SGHAT, CDR2 FQNNGV. The CDR3 coding sequence is TGTGCCAGCGCTAAACGGCTCCCCTCGGGGGGGCCCCAAGAGACCCAGTACTTC. Its translation is CASAKRLPSGGPQETQYF.

This clonotype showed up just a few times. The chain carries TRBV9 and TRBJ2-1, with 7 bases lining up with TRBD2. This CDR3 has 14 residues. Germline V gene lookup returns CDR1 SGDLS and CDR2 YYNGEE. With V trimmed by 6 bases and J by 2 bases, 5 bases remained unmatched. The CDR3 loop reads CASMRLAAYNEQFF. The CDR3 region has the DNA TGTGCCAGCATGAGGCTAGCGGCCTACAATGAGCAGTTCTTC.

The chain links TRBV18 to TRBJ2-3, with 7 nucleotides matching TRBD2. The CDR3 covers 14 residues. V was clipped by 4 bases and J by 3 bases; unmatched bases: 4. Germline V gives CDR1 KGHSH, CDR2 LQKENI. The chain's CDR3 is CASSRDYITDTQYF. CDR3 nucleotide sequence: TGTGCCAGCTCACGGGACTACATTACAGATACGCAGTATTTT.